This T cell receptor beta chain was recovered during a study of T cells in localized non-small cell lung cancer. Findings and caveats of the study: Increased T cell density in blood showed an association with longer overall survival. Adjacent lung had a median around 50 of the 100 largest tumor clones. Uninvolved adjacent lung had higher T cell clonality than tumor and all other tissues.

Germline loops: CDR1 SGHRS, CDR2 YFSETQ. The CDR3 runs 14 residues. V lost 7 bases and J lost 1, with 12 bases in between. Sequencing used immunoSEQ multiplex PCR; TCRdb keeps in-frame clones, though not all of them. The data contain about 70,000 clones, around 85% of them seen just once; the ten biggest clones take up roughly a fifth. Details on this clone: No antigen is known for it.

The sample was peripheral blood, taken before any cancer treatment. The receptor's source is a male donor older than 55 with stage III squamous cell lung carcinoma. V is TRBV5-1 and J is TRBJ1-3; possibly TRBD1 for D (5 bases). The CDR3 DNA sequence: TGCGCCAGCTCTGGCGGGGCGTCTGGAAACACCATATATTTT. Its protein product is CASSGGASGNTIYF.